This is a list of T cell receptor beta chains from one sample in a study of response to subunit inactivated influenza vaccine. TCRdb redid the calling of the RT-PCR reads with MiXCR, one entry per CDR3 protein. This table holds around 520,000 distinct CDR3 sequences, 10% to 15% found once. Sequencing used PBMCs from blood, obtained on the day of vaccination. These receptors were taken from a middle-aged man who received an inactivated influenza vaccine. CDR3s include the opening cysteine and the closing phenylalanine or tryptophan. A D gene is named only where the DNA matches it firmly. Rows may omit the clone size; those that give it use once, few, many or a size class.

j_gene | v_gene | abundance | d_gene | CDR3nt | CDR3aa
TRBJ1-1 | TRBV5-1 | . | TRBD1 | TGCGCCAGCAGCTTGTACCAGGGGGGTACTGAAGCTTTCTTT | CASSLYQGGTEAFF
TRBJ2-5 | TRBV28 | many | TRBD2 | TGTGCCAGCAGTTTGTTTCCAGCGGGATTGGCAGAGACCCAGTACTTC | CASSLFPAGLAETQYF
TRBJ2-7 | TRBV20-1 | . | TRBD2 | TGCAGTGCTAAGGAGGGAGGGCCGGACCACGAGCAGTACTTC | CSAKEGGPDHEQYF
TRBJ2-7 | TRBV29-1 | many | . | TGCAGCGTTGGACGGGACCCCTGGACCGAGCAGTACTTC | CSVGRDPWTEQYF
TRBJ2-3 | TRBV11-1 | . | TRBD2 | TGTGCCAGCAGCCTACCCCTTTGGGGGGGAGGCACAGATACGCAGTATTTT | CASSLPLWGGGTDTQYF
TRBJ1-4 | TRBV7-2 | many | . | TGTGCCAGCAGCCCAGAGGGACATCTCAGAAAACTGTTTTTT | CASSPEGHLRKLFF
TRBJ1-5 | TRBV3-1 | many | . | TGTGCCAGCAGCCAAGAATGGGAAGGACCCCAGCATTTT | CASSQEWEGPQHF
TRBJ2-5 | TRBV7-6 | few | . | TGTGCCAGCACCCGAACAACAACAGGGTGGGAGACCCAGTACTTC | CASTRTTTGWETQYF
TRBJ2-3 | TRBV10-3 | . | TRBD2 | TGTGCCATCAGTGAGTCCGGGAGGGCAGATACGCAGTATTTT | CAISESGRADTQYF
TRBJ2-5 | TRBV5-5 | . | . | TGTGCCAGCAGCTCTACGATAGAGACCCAGTACTTC | CASSSTIETQYF
TRBJ2-5 | TRBV11-2 | few | . | TGTGCCAGCAGCTTAGTCGGGGGATTTCCAGAGACCCAGTACTTC | CASSLVGGFPETQYF
TRBJ2-7 | TRBV6-4 | few | TRBD1 | TGTGCCAGAGGGGTAGCCGGGACAGGGGACTACGAGCAGTACTTC | CARGVAGTGDYEQYF
TRBJ2-7 | TRBV7-2 | . | TRBD1 | TGTGCCAGCAGCCGCACGGGACAGAATAACGAGCAGTACTTC | CASSRTGQNNEQYF
TRBJ2-5 | TRBV14 | many | TRBD2 | TGTGCCAGCAGTCCAAGCGGGGGGGCCCAGGAGACCCAGTACTTC | CASSPSGGAQETQYF
TRBJ2-5 | TRBV4-2 | . | . | TGTGCCAGCAGCCAAGCGACAGGGAGGGAGACCCAGTACTTC | CASSQATGRETQYF
TRBJ2-5 | TRBV20-1 | . | TRBD2 | TGCAGTGCTAGAGACGTTAGCGGGGGTAGTTTCGAAGAGACCCAGTACTTC | CSARDVSGGSFEETQYF
TRBJ2-7 | TRBV6-1 | . | . | TGTGCCAGCACCAAGGACAGTTCCTACGAGCAGTACTTC | CASTKDSSYEQYF
TRBJ2-3 | TRBV29-1 | few | . | TGCAGCGTTGGTGAGGGAGATACGCAGTATTTT | CSVGEGDTQYF
TRBJ1-1 | TRBV20-1 | . | . | TGCAGTGCCCCCCTACTAGAAGCTTTCTTT | CSAPLLEAFF
TRBJ2-5 | TRBV20-1 | . | TRBD2 | TGCAGTGCTAATAAAGCGGGACGCAGGGAGACCCAGTACTTC | CSANKAGRRETQYF
TRBJ1-2 | TRBV20-1 | few | . | TGCAGTGCTAGAGATCGGACTAAAGTTAACTATGGCTACACCTTC | CSARDRTKVNYGYTF
TRBJ2-3 | TRBV20-1 | few | . | TGCAGTGCTAGAGATGGCTACACAGATACGCAGTATTTT | CSARDGYTDTQYF
TRBJ2-5 | TRBV28 | many | . | TGTGCCAGCAGTTTAGTAGCCGGAGGACCGATCCAAGAGACCCAGTACTTC | CASSLVAGGPIQETQYF
TRBJ2-3 | TRBV6-2/TRBV6-3 | many | . | TGTGCCAGCATCAAAGGGGGATCCCCCACAGATACGCAGTATTTT | CASIKGGSPTDTQYF
TRBJ2-3 | TRBV12-3/TRBV12-4 | . | TRBD1 | TGTGCCAGCACCCACAGGGGGCTCACAGATACGCAGTATTTT | CASTHRGLTDTQYF
TRBJ2-7 | TRBV7-2 | . | . | TGTGCCAGCAGCCAAAGGGCGGGGGCGCAGTACGAGCAGTACTTC | CASSQRAGAQYEQYF
TRBJ2-7 | TRBV6-2/TRBV6-3 | . | . | TGTGCCAGCAAACCAGCAGGGATCAGCCACGAGCAGTACTTC | CASKPAGISHEQYF
TRBJ1-1 | TRBV29-1 | few | . | TGCAGCGTTGGAGGGGGGCGAGGGAACACTGAAGCTTTCTTT | CSVGGGRGNTEAFF
TRBJ1-2 | TRBV5-1 | . | . | TGCGCCAGCAGCCCGGGGGATCCCGGAGGATTTAACTATGGCTACACCTTC | CASSPGDPGGFNYGYTF